These 22 T cell receptor beta chains came from one sample sequenced in a study of CD8 T cells in Susac syndrome (dated by TCRdb to the late 2010s). Library preparation was by the immunoSEQ multiplex PCR assay. RNA was extracted using the RNeasy kit, and roughly 0.45 to 1 ug of the RNA was reverse transcribed with random hexamers. The public sequencing data were trimmed at Q25 with fastp and processed into clonotypes with MiXCR by TCRdb, which kept only in-frame beta chains. Under each unique CDR3 protein, matching rows form one entry showing the most common genes and DNA. Here the sample has 180,000 or so distinct CDR3 sequences; around 94% occur a single time. The biggest ten clones account for about 0.13% of the sample. The sequencing input was CD4+ T cells from PBMCs. These TCRs come from a human donor in good health.

This chain links TRBV20-1 with TRBJ1-1, with unresolved D. The CDR3 loop spans 12 amino acids. V was shortened by 5 bases and J by 4 bases, with 11 bases between the two germline ends. From germline, CDR1 is DFQATT and CDR2 SNEGSKA (reference sequence). The CDR3, as DNA: TGCAGTGCTGCCAGGAAAGGCACTGAAGCTTTCTTT. It codes for CSAARKGTEAFF.

This chain links TRBV20-1 with TRBJ2-5, with 7 bases fitting TRBD1. The length of the CDR3 is 12 residues. The V gene's germline CDR1 is DFQATT and CDR2 SNEGSKA (reference sequence). Trimming cost V 2 bases and J 5 bases; bases outside gene matches: 2. CDR3 sequence (DNA): TGCAGTGCTAGACAACAGGGGGAGACCCAGTACTTC. Amino acids: CSARQQGETQYF.

In its sample, this clonotype was seen once. The rearrangement links TRBV4-3 to TRBJ1-2, with a weak D call TRBD1 (6 bases). This CDR3 contains 15 residues. Per germline, CDR1 LGHNA and CDR2 YSLEER. With 0 bases removed from V and 5 bases from J, the gap between germline ends came to 13 bases. In nucleotides, the CDR3 is TGCGCCAGCAGCCAAGACCAGGGGAGGAGTTATGGCTACACCTTC. Its translation: CASSQDQGRSYGYTF.

This chain links TRBV30 with TRBJ1-2; D gene ambiguous. The V and J ends lost 4 bases and 0 bases respectively, with 9 bases between them. Per the germline V gene, CDR1 is GTSNPN and CDR2 is SVGIG (reference sequence). The length of the CDR3 is 13 residues. The CDR3 region has the DNA TGTGCCTGGAAAAGGCGCTCTAACTATGGCTACACCTTC. Translating gives CAWKRRSNYGYTF.

This clonotype has more than one count but fewer than ten. The CDR3 DNA reads as TGTGCCAGCAGTCAGGGGGGAAACTATGGCTACACCTTC. It yields the protein CASSQGGNYGYTF. This chain links TRBV12-3 or TRBV12-4 with TRBJ1-2; 7 bases are shared with TRBD1. The J segment lost 2 bases and the V segment lost 5 bases, leaving 2 bases of the junction unmatched. The CDR3 consists of 13 residues.

This chain joins TRBV6-2 or TRBV6-3 and TRBJ1-5, with a weak D call TRBD1 (6 bases). Germline V gene lookup returns CDR1 MNHEY and CDR2 SVGEGT. There are 13 residues in the CDR3. V was shortened by 6 bases and J by 6 bases, with 12 bases between the two germline ends. CDR3 residues: CASSRRGAQPQHF. DNA of the CDR3: TGTGCCAGCAGCCGGAGGGGGGCTCAGCCCCAGCATTTT.

The chain is built from TRBV20-1 and TRBJ2-7, with 14 bases that match TRBD2. The trim removed 6 bases at V and 3 bases at J, leaving 4 bases unmatched. Germline loops: CDR1 DFQATT, CDR2 SNEGSKA (reference sequence). The CDR3 length is 14 residues. CDR3 DNA: TGCAGTGCGGCCGGGACTAGCGGGGGCTACGAGCAGTACTTC. It specifies CSAAGTSGGYEQYF.

J is TRBJ1-6 and V is TRBV7-9; no clear D. V was clipped by 5 bases and J by 1 base, with 15 bases between them. CDR1 is SEHNR and CDR2 is FQNEAQ in the germline V gene (reference sequence). This CDR3 contains 17 residues. The CDR3 nucleotides read TGTGCCAGCAGCCGCGGTCCACCATATTCCTATAATTCACCCCTCCACTTT. Amino acids: CASSRGPPYSYNSPLHF. The full variable domain, its missing parts supplied by reference TRBV7-9 and TRBJ1-6, is DTGVSQNPRHKITKRGQNVTFRCDPISEHNRLYWYRQTLGQGPEFLTYFQNEAQLEKSRLLSDRFSAERPKGSFSTLEIQRTEQGDSAMYLCASSRGPPYSYNSPLHFGNGTRLTVT.

The chain employs TRBV9 and TRBJ2-1; tentatively, D is TRBD2 (5 bases). CDR3 length equals 15 residues. V was pared by 4 bases and J by 4 bases, with 15 bases between. Germline lookup yields CDR1 SGDLS and CDR2 YYNGEE. The CDR3 DNA sequence: TGTGCCAGCAGCTCCCGGGGAACTACATACAATGAGCAGTTCTTC. It codes for CASSSRGTTYNEQFF.

The chain carries TRBV4-3 and TRBJ2-1, with a weak D call TRBD2 (5 bases). The CDR3 has 15 residues. Germline assignment: CDR1 LGHNA and CDR2 YSLEER. Trimming left V 0 bases short and J 6 bases short, with 12 bases between. CDR3 sequence (DNA): TGCGCCAGCAGCCAAGATGCGCGGGTCGGCAATGAGCAGTTCTTC. Translation: CASSQDARVGNEQFF.

CDR3 in amino acids: CSASRGAVETQYF. The CDR3, as DNA: TGCAGTGCGAGTAGAGGTGCTGTGGAGACCCAGTACTTC. The chain recombines TRBV20-1 with TRBJ2-5; D is ambiguous. The V and J ends lost 6 bases and 5 bases respectively, with 16 bases between them. Germline loops: CDR1 DFQATT, CDR2 SNEGSKA (reference sequence). This CDR3 has 13 residues.

The genes are TRBV4-3 and TRBJ2-7, with 9 bases that match TRBD1. Germline CDR1 LGHNA, CDR2 YSLEER. V was clipped by 3 bases and J by 3 bases; unmatched bases: 6. The CDR3 runs 15 residues. The CDR3 DNA sequence: TGCGCCAGCAGCCACTCGGGACAGGGTGGCTACGAGCAGTACTTC. Its translation is CASSHSGQGGYEQYF.

The rearrangement joins TRBV3-1 to TRBJ2-3; TRBD2 agrees at 16 bases. V lost 4 bases, J lost 5 bases, and 9 bases stayed unmatched. CDR1 is LGHDT and CDR2 is YNNKEL in the germline V gene (reference sequence). The CDR3 loop spans 18 amino acids. CDR3 in DNA: TGTGCCAGCAGCCCCGCCGGGACTAGCGGGGGGGCGGGAGATACGCAGTATTTT. Its protein is CASSPAGTSGGAGDTQYF.

The chain couples TRBV30 to TRBJ2-7, with TRBD1 matching over 10 bases. This CDR3 has 13 residues. V shed 8 bases and J 2 bases; nucleotides not matched to a gene: 6. The germline V gene has CDR1 GTSNPN and CDR2 SVGIG (reference sequence). The CDR3 coding sequence is TGTGCCGGAGACAGGGGGCCCACCTACGAGCAGTACTTC. This gives the protein CAGDRGPTYEQYF.

This rearrangement joins TRBV4-2 to TRBJ2-5; D is possibly TRBD1 or TRBD2 (5 bases each). This CDR3 is built from 13 residues. The germline V gene encodes CDR1 LGHNA and CDR2 YNFKEQ. Trimming removed 3 bases at V and 3 bases at J, with 8 bases between. CDR3 region: CASSQGTEETQYF. For the CDR3, the DNA is TGTGCCAGCAGCCAGGGGACGGAAGAGACCCAGTACTTC.

Only one count was recorded for this clonotype. The chain uses TRBV2 and TRBJ2-1; D remains unclear. The CDR3 length is 15 residues. The V end lost 0 bases, the J end lost 7 bases, and 13 bases lay between the germline ends. Germline V gene sequence: CDR1 SNHLY, CDR2 FYNNEI. The DNA for the CDR3 is TGTGCCAGCAGTGAAGCTTGGACCCAGGCGAATGAGCAGTTCTTC. This gives the protein CASSEAWTQANEQFF.

The chain uses TRBV3-1 and TRBJ1-1, with 7 bases lining up with TRBD1. Looked up from germline, CDR1 is LGHDT and CDR2 is YNNKEL (reference sequence). CDR3 length: 16 residues. The V and J ends lost 5 bases and 1 base, in that order; junction bases with no gene match: 10. The CDR3 region is CASSVSTGTANTEAFF. CDR3 sequence (DNA): TGTGCCAGCAGCGTTTCGACCGGGACAGCGAACACTGAAGCTTTCTTT.

This clonotype showed up just a few times. V is TRBV30 and J is TRBJ2-7, with 10 positions matching TRBD1. This CDR3 has 14 residues. Germline V lookup: CDR1 GTSNPN, CDR2 SVGIG (reference sequence). Losses at the gene ends were 4 bases for V and 0 bases for J; bases not matched to a gene: 3. The CDR3 bases are TGTGCCTGGACAGGGACAGGGGTCTCCTACGAGCAGTACTTC. The encoded protein is CAWTGTGVSYEQYF.

The rearrangement uses TRBV28 and TRBJ2-7; the match to TRBD1 covers 7 bases. The V and J ends lost 4 bases and 6 bases, in that order; junction bases with no gene match: 12. Germline loops: CDR1 MDHEN, CDR2 SYDVKM. This CDR3 contains 15 residues. The CDR3 DNA follows: TGTGCCAGCAGTTCCCATCCTACAGGGGCTAGCGAGCAGTACTTC. Residues: CASSSHPTGASEQYF.

The chain links TRBV29-1 to TRBJ2-1, with TRBD2 matching 9 bases. Trimming cost V 7 bases and J 3 bases; bases outside gene matches: 7. CDR1 SQVTM and CDR2 ANQGSEA come from the germline V gene. The CDR3 is 14 residues long. The CDR3 reads CSARGTSYYNEQFF. CDR3 DNA sequence: TGCAGCGCCCGCGGGACTAGCTACTACAATGAGCAGTTCTTC.

The chain uses TRBV12-3 or TRBV12-4 and TRBJ2-5, with 10 bases aligning to TRBD2. The CDR3 covers 16 residues. The V gene end was trimmed by 5 bases and the J gene end by 1 base; junction bases not matched to a gene: 7. The CDR3 region is CASSRKRGGSQETQYF. As DNA, the CDR3 is TGTGCCAGCAGTCGTAAGCGGGGGGGCTCCCAAGAGACCCAGTACTTC.

This clonotype was counted once. This chain connects TRBV20-1 to TRBJ2-5, with D uncertain. The germline CDR1 and CDR2 sequences are DFQATT and SNEGSKA (reference sequence). V was clipped by 3 bases and J by 2 bases, with 4 bases between them. The CDR3 extends over 11 amino acids. In DNA form, the CDR3 reads TGCAGTGCTAGCGTGCAAGAGACCCAGTACTTC. Protein: CSASVQETQYF.